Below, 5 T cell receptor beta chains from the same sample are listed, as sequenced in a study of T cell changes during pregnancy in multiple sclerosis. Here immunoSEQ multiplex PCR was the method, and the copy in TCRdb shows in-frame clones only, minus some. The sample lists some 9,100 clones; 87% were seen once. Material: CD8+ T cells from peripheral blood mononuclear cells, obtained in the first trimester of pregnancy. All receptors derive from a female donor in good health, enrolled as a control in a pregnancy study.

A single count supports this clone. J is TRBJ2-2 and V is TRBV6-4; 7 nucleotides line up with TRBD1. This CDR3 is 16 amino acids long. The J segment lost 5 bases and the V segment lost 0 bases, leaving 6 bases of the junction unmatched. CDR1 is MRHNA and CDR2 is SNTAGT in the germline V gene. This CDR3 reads CASSDSGGLVTGELFF. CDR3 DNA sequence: TGTGCCAGCAGTGACTCAGGGGGCTTAGTGACCGGGGAGCTGTTTTTT.

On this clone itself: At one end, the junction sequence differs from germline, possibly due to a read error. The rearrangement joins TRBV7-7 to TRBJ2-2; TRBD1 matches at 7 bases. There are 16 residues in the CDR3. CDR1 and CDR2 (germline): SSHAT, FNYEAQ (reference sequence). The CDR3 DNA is TGTGCTAGCAGCTTAGGTCCAGGGGGGAACACCGGGGAGCTGTTTTTT. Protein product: CASSLGPGGNTGELFF.

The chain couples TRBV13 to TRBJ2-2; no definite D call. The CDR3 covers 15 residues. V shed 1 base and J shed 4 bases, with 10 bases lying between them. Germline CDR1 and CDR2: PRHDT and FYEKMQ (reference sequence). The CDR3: CASSLEGRITGELFF. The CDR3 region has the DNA TGTGCCAGCAGCTTAGAAGGCAGGATCACCGGGGAGCTGTTTTTT.

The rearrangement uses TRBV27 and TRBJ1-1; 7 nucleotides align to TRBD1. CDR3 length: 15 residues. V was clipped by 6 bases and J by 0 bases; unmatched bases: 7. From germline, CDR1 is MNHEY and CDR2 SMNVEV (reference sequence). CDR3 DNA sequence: TGTGCCAGCAGCGTGACAGGGTACATGAACACTGAAGCTTTCTTT. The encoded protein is CASSVTGYMNTEAFF.

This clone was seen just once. In DNA, the CDR3 is TGCAGCGTTTGGGAGAATGGGTACGAGCAGTACTTC. This translates into CSVWENGYEQYF. This chain links TRBV29-1 with TRBJ2-7; D possibly corresponds to TRBD2 (5 bases). The V gene lost 5 bases and the J gene lost 4 bases, with 12 bases spanning the gap. This CDR3 is 12 amino acids long. The V gene's germline CDR1 is SQVTM and CDR2 ANQGSEA.